These 20 T cell receptor beta chains were all obtained from the same sample, sequenced in a study of shared clonotypes between healthy human individuals. As defined, naive CD8 cells were CD45RO-negative and positively selected for CCR7, with terminally differentiated effector memory CD45RA+ cells excluded. The data were produced by immunoSEQ multiplex PCR, yet TCRdb's version contains in-frame clones alone and is incomplete. The sample lists roughly 2.1 million clones, more than 85% occurring once. Input material: naive CD8+ T cells from PBMCs. The receptors stem from a man aged 18 to 30 in good health. Some clones in this sample may be carry-over from other donors' samples.

The V and J genes are TRBV14 and TRBJ1-5, with D perhaps matching TRBD1 (5 bases). Germline V gene lookup returns CDR1 SGHDN and CDR2 FVKESK. Trimming removed 4 bases from V and 6 bases from J, with 13 bases in between. This CDR3 has 14 residues. CDR3 loop: CASSLLRGSQPQHF. For the CDR3, the DNA is TGTGCCAGCAGCCTCCTAAGGGGCAGTCAGCCCCAGCATTTT.

The chain recombines TRBV29-1 with TRBJ2-1, with TRBD1 matching over 8 bases. V lost 7 bases, J lost 6 bases, and 2 bases stayed unmatched. The V gene's germline CDR1 is SQVTM and CDR2 ANQGSEA. The CDR3 length is 11 residues. The CDR3 sequence: CSGDRSNEQFF. CDR3 coding DNA: TGCAGCGGGGACAGGAGCAATGAGCAGTTCTTC.

This chain uses TRBV4-2 with TRBJ2-5; the D gene could be TRBD1 or TRBD2 (5 bases each). Trimming cost V 0 bases and J 4 bases, with 15 bases left between them. Germline V gene data show CDR1 as LGHNA and CDR2 as YNFKEQ. The CDR3 totals 16 residues. CDR3 amino acids: CASSQERGSLGETQYF. CDR3 nucleotide sequence: TGTGCCAGCAGCCAAGAGAGGGGCTCTCTGGGAGAGACCCAGTACTTC.

V and J are TRBV27 and TRBJ2-2, with a possible D match to TRBD1 (6 bases). This CDR3 is 16 amino acids long. Trimming took 3 bases from V and 3 from J, leaving 14 bases between them. Per the germline V gene, CDR1 is MNHEY and CDR2 is SMNVEV (reference sequence). The chain's CDR3 is CASSFLTGFYTGELFF. CDR3 sequence (DNA): TGTGCCAGCAGTTTCTTAACAGGGTTCTACACCGGGGAGCTGTTTTTT.

The V gene is TRBV14, the J gene TRBJ2-7; D possibly uses TRBD1 or TRBD2 (5 bases each). CDR3 length: 15 residues. Per germline, CDR1 SGHDN and CDR2 FVKESK. V was trimmed by 5 bases and J by 7 bases, leaving 21 bases between them. The CDR3 DNA reads as TGTGCCAGCAGCACCGCCGGGACGACCCCTGGGGAGCAGTACTTC. It specifies CASSTAGTTPGEQYF. The full variable domain, rest sourced from reference TRBV14 and TRBJ2-7, is EAGVTQFPSHSVIEKGQTVTLRCDPISGHDNLYWYRRVMGKEIKFLLHFVKESKQDESGMPNNRFLAERTGGTYSTLKVQPAELEDSGVYFCASSTAGTTPGEQYFGPGTRLTVT.

As regards this clone: This sample also contains other DNA sequences that code for the same CDR3. The chain uses TRBV27 and TRBJ2-2; the D call may be TRBD1 or TRBD2 (6 bases each). Germline loops: CDR1 MNHEY, CDR2 SMNVEV (reference sequence). The CDR3 totals 14 residues. Trimming took off 2 bases at V and 6 bases at J, with 10 bases between the two ends. This CDR3 reads CASSLRGAAGELFF. The CDR3 bases are TGTGCCAGCAGTTTAAGGGGGGCAGCCGGGGAGCTGTTTTTT.

The chain combines TRBV4-1 with TRBJ2-5; maybe TRBD2 (6 bases). The end of the DNA fits TRBJ2-7 better, so the J call may be wrong. This CDR3 spans 13 amino acids. CDR1 MGHRA and CDR2 YSYEKL come from the germline V gene. CDR3 nucleotide sequence: TGCGCCAGCAGCTTCGGGGGTGGGTACGAGCAGTACTTC. Residues: CASSFGGGYEQYF.

The chain recombines TRBV27 with TRBJ2-7; 8 bases match TRBD1. V lost 6 bases, J lost 3 bases, and 10 bases stayed unmatched. Looked up from germline, CDR1 is MNHEY and CDR2 is SMNVEV (reference sequence). CDR3 size: 15 residues. For the CDR3, the DNA is TGTGCCAGCAGCCGGACAGGGTGGGATCGCTACGAGCAGTACTTC. Translating it yields CASSRTGWDRYEQYF.

The rearrangement links TRBV28 to TRBJ1-2; TRBD1 is a possible D gene (5 bases). The length of the CDR3 is 16 residues. V was shortened by 4 bases and J by 4 bases, with 19 bases between the two germline ends. Germline CDR1 and CDR2: MDHEN and SYDVKM. This CDR3 reads CASSWSREGPPYGYTF. CDR3 sequence (DNA): TGTGCCAGCAGTTGGTCGCGGGAGGGACCCCCCTATGGCTACACCTTC.

The chain has TRBV5-3 and TRBJ2-7, with 7 bases fitting TRBD2. TRBV5-3 is an ORF; its function is uncertain. The V gene end was trimmed by 9 bases and the J gene end by 0 bases; junction bases not matched to a gene: 6. The CDR3 is 13 residues long. The CDR3 here is CATPGGSSYEQYF. DNA for the CDR3: TGTGCCACACCCGGGGGGTCCTCCTACGAGCAGTACTTC.

The chain combines TRBV7-6 with TRBJ2-3; D gene ambiguous. The germline V gene encodes CDR1 SGHVS and CDR2 FNYEAQ. The CDR3 length is 12 residues. V lost 5 bases to trimming and J lost 7 bases, with 10 bases between them. Written as DNA, the CDR3 is TGTGCCAGCAGCGTGTCCCAGAATACGCAGTATTTT. It yields the protein CASSVSQNTQYF.

The chain uses TRBV7-9 and TRBJ2-7; D possibly uses TRBD1 or TRBD2 (5 bases each). CDR1 is SEHNR, CDR2 FQNEAQ, per germline (reference sequence). V dropped 6 bases and J dropped 5 bases, with 14 bases sitting between them. This CDR3 has 13 residues. CDR3: CASSRGPSHEQYF. The CDR3 DNA reads TGTGCCAGCAGTCGGGGACCTTCCCACGAGCAGTACTTC.

The V call is TRBV7-2, the J call TRBJ1-1, with TRBD1 as a possible D gene (5 bases). CDR1 and CDR2 (germline): SGHTA, FQGNSA. V lost 5 bases to trimming and J lost 5 bases, with 15 bases between them. This CDR3 is 14 amino acids long. CDR3 sequence (DNA): TGTGCCAGCAGCCCCCCCCGGGGCTTTACTGAAGCTTTCTTT. Its translation is CASSPPRGFTEAFF.

The J gene is TRBJ2-3, the V gene TRBV4-3, with D maybe TRBD2 (7 bases). The CDR3 totals 18 residues. V was shortened by 1 base and J by 3 bases, with 20 bases between the two germline ends. Germline CDR1 is LGHNA and CDR2 is YSLEER. In DNA form, the CDR3 reads TGCGCCAGCAGCCAAGGGGTATTCTTGGGGGGGCGGACAGATACGCAGTATTTT. Protein sequence: CASSQGVFLGGRTDTQYF.

This clone has a single count. Other DNA sequences of this sample code for an identical CDR3. CDR3 nucleotides: TGTGCCAGCAGCCCGGGGGACAGTACCTACGAGCAGTACTTC. It is translated as CASSPGDSTYEQYF. The chain combines TRBV7-9 with TRBJ2-7; possibly TRBD1 for D (7 bases). V gave up 5 bases and J gave up 2 bases, with 13 bases separating them. The germline V gene encodes CDR1 SEHNR and CDR2 FQNEAQ (reference sequence). The CDR3 consists of 14 residues.

This chain uses TRBV6-5 with TRBJ2-7, with a possible D match to TRBD1 (5 bases). This CDR3 has 13 amino acids. V lost 2 bases to trimming and J lost 5 bases, with 10 bases between them. From germline, CDR1 is MNHEY and CDR2 SVGAGI. CDR3 coding DNA: TGTGCCAGCAGTTACACCCGACAGAACGAGCAGTACTTC. Amino acid sequence: CASSYTRQNEQYF.

The rearrangement uses TRBV7-9 and TRBJ1-1; D is unresolved. Trimming removed 2 bases at V and 5 bases at J, with 12 bases between. The CDR3 consists of 14 residues. The germline V gene has CDR1 SEHNR and CDR2 FQNEAQ (reference sequence). CDR3 sequence (DNA): TGTGCCAGCAGCTTACTGACCCGGCGGACTGAAGCTTTCTTT. Residues: CASSLLTRRTEAFF.

The chain carries TRBV4-1 and TRBJ2-7; a weak D match, TRBD2 (6 bases). Germline CDR1 and CDR2: MGHRA and YSYEKL. This CDR3 is 16 amino acids long. V gave up 5 bases and J gave up 0 bases, with 17 bases separating them. The CDR3 DNA is TGCGCCAGCAGCTCGACCGGGACTGCATACTCCTACGAGCAGTACTTC. Its protein product is CASSSTGTAYSYEQYF.

The chain carries TRBV6-5 and TRBJ2-5, with D tentatively TRBD1 (6 bases). The J call could be wrong; TRBJ2-7 is a better fit for the DNA end. The CDR3 contains 15 residues. CDR1 is MNHEY, CDR2 SVGAGI, per germline. DNA of the CDR3: TGTGCCAGCACCGACGCCCCGGGACAAGCCTACGAGCAGTACTTC. Its protein is CASTDAPGQAYEQYF.

This clone came up once. V gene TRBV9 combines with J gene TRBJ1-2; D ambiguous. The ends were cut back, 4 bases at V and 8 bases at J, with 9 bases in the middle. The CDR3 is made up of 11 amino acids. CDR1 SGDLS and CDR2 YYNGEE come from the germline V gene. In DNA form, the CDR3 reads TGTGCCAGCAGCTCCTACGTCGGCTACACCTTC. Translation: CASSSYVGYTF.